This TCR beta chain was captured in a study of T cell changes during pregnancy in multiple sclerosis. The assay was immunoSEQ multiplex PCR, and TCRdb's table has in-frame clones only and misses some. The sample holds 30,000 to 40,000 clones, about nine tenths seen once. The material was CD8+ T cells from peripheral blood mononuclear cells, obtained before pregnancy. The TCR was taken from a female donor with multiple sclerosis, enrolled in a pregnancy study.

Written as DNA, the CDR3 is TGTGCCAGCACCACGACAGGGGCCACGGACAATGAGCAGTTCTTC. Translating gives CASTTTGATDNEQFF. This chain uses TRBV28 with TRBJ2-1; 8 bases match TRBD1. Germline V gives CDR1 MDHEN, CDR2 SYDVKM. The V gene end was trimmed by 7 bases and the J gene end by 5 bases; junction bases not matched to a gene: 10. This CDR3 has 15 amino acids.